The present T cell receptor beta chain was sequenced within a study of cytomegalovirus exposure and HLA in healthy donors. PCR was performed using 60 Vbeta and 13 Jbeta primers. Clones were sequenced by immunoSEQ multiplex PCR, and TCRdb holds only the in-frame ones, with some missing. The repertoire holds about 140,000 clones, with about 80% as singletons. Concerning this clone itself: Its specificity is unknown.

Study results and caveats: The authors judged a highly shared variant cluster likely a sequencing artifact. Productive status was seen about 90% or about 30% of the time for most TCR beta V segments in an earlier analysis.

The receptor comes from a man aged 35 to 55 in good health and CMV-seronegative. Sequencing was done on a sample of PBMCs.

The DNA for the CDR3 is TGTGCCTGGATTCCAGGGGGCGCGAGGAACACTGAAGCTTTCTTT. Protein sequence: CAWIPGGARNTEAFF. The chain couples TRBV30 to TRBJ1-1; 8 nucleotides agree with TRBD1. Germline V CDR1 and CDR2: GTSNPN, SVGIG (reference sequence). This CDR3 has 15 residues. Trimming took 4 bases from V and 1 from J; bases not matched to a gene: 8.